What follows are 27 T cell receptor beta chains derived from one specimen sequenced in a study of blood T cell repertoires in COVID-19. Only in-frame clones appear in the TCRdb table, and some are missing; sequencing was by immunoSEQ multiplex PCR. The sample consists of roughly 150,000 clones, around 81% of them appearing once. The sequenced sample was peripheral blood. These receptors originate from a man between 60 and 75 years old with active or convalescent COVID-19.

This clone was detected once. The J gene is TRBJ1-1, the V gene TRBV20-1; 9 bases fit TRBD1. This CDR3 spans 16 amino acids. Per the germline V gene, CDR1 is DFQATT and CDR2 is SNEGSKA (reference sequence). V lost 3 bases, J lost 6 bases, and 14 bases stayed unmatched. DNA of the CDR3: TGCAGTGCTAGTCCCCACACAGGGGGCGCGTGGGCTGAAGCTTTCTTT. Its protein product is CSASPHTGGAWAEAFF.

Regarding this clone: The sample contains more than one DNA sequence encoding this CDR3. The rearrangement joins TRBV27 to TRBJ2-7; no clear D gene. Germline CDR1 and CDR2: MNHEY and SMNVEV (reference sequence). V shed 5 bases and J shed 0 bases, with 8 bases lying between them. The CDR3 sequence is 13 residues long. CDR3 loop: CASSPPSSYEQYF. DNA for the CDR3: TGTGCCAGCAGTCCTCCGAGCTCCTACGAGCAGTACTTC.

The chain uses TRBV29-1 and TRBJ2-7, with 7 bases that match TRBD2. CDR1 is SQVTM and CDR2 is ANQGSEA in the germline V gene. The CDR3 is made up of 13 amino acids. The ends lost 3 bases at V and 3 bases at J; junction bases unmatched: 5. The CDR3 sequence: CSVESSGLYEQYF. The CDR3 bases are TGCAGCGTTGAGTCTAGCGGCCTCTACGAGCAGTACTTC.

V is TRBV6-6 and J is TRBJ1-2; D is possibly TRBD1 (6 bases). Trimming stripped 7 bases from V and 6 bases from J, with 15 bases between. The CDR3 is 13 residues long. CDR1 and CDR2 (germline): MNHNY, SVGAGI (reference sequence). The CDR3 region has the DNA TGTGCCAGCACCCCCCAGGGGAAGAATGGCTACACCTTC. Protein: CASTPQGKNGYTF.

This clone has more than one count but fewer than ten. The rearrangement uses TRBV9 and TRBJ1-5; 7 bases align to TRBD1. Germline V gives CDR1 SGDLS, CDR2 YYNGEE. After removal of 4 bases from V and 9 bases from J, the junction contained 10 bases not matched to a gene. The CDR3 consists of 14 residues. CDR3 loop: CASSPGGGSGPQHF. In DNA form, the CDR3 reads TGTGCCAGCAGCCCAGGGGGTGGGTCAGGGCCCCAGCATTTT.

The V and J genes are TRBV9 and TRBJ2-5; D perhaps matches TRBD2 (6 bases). Trimming shortened V by 3 bases and J by 1 base, and 10 bases separated the two germline ends. Germline CDR1 and CDR2: SGDLS and YYNGEE. CDR3 length equals 14 residues. As DNA, the CDR3 is TGTGCCAGCAGCGGACTAGGGGCCCAAGAGACCCAGTACTTC. Protein: CASSGLGAQETQYF.

The chain couples TRBV4-2 to TRBJ2-1, with D possibly TRBD2 on 5 matching bases. Trimming removed 1 base at V and 2 bases at J, with 12 bases between. The CDR3 is 16 residues long. Germline V lookup: CDR1 LGHNA, CDR2 YNFKEQ. CDR3 amino acids: CASSQGPERTYNEQFF. CDR3 DNA sequence: TGTGCCAGCAGCCAAGGTCCAGAGCGGACCTACAATGAGCAGTTCTTC.

The chain recombines TRBV21-1 with TRBJ2-5; the DNA was not compared with TRBD1, the D call given in the table. TRBV21-1 is assigned pseudogene status. The CDR3 spans 14 residues. The CDR3 nucleotides are TGTGCCAGCAGCAAAGTAGACACCCAAGAGACCCAGTACTTC. Translated, it gives CASSKVDTQETQYF.

The chain has TRBV15 and TRBJ2-5, with D possibly TRBD2 on 6 matching bases. Germline V lookup: CDR1 LNHNV, CDR2 YYDKDF (reference sequence). Between the trimmed V and J ends, which lost 1 base and 7 bases, there was a span of 7 bases. The CDR3 contains 12 residues. CDR3 region: CATSRVEGTQYF. The DNA of the CDR3 is TGTGCCACCAGCAGAGTGGAGGGGACCCAGTACTTC.

The V call is TRBV10-3, the J call TRBJ1-1; no definite D call. The CDR3 length is 13 residues. CDR1 and CDR2 (germline): ENHRY, SYGVKD. V lost 11 bases and J lost 2, with 15 bases in between. CDR3: CAAKREINTEAFF. CDR3 in DNA: TGTGCCGCCAAGAGGGAGATAAACACTGAAGCTTTCTTT.

This sequence joins TRBV2 and TRBJ2-3; perhaps TRBD2 as D (6 bases). CDR3 size: 14 residues. Trimming pared 9 bases from V and 2 bases from J, leaving 15 bases between. The germline V gene has CDR1 SNHLY and CDR2 FYNNEI. The CDR3 DNA reads TGTGCCAGTAACCGGGGACTCTTCACAGATACGCAGTATTTT. It specifies CASNRGLFTDTQYF. The entire variable domain, with the rest obtained from reference TRBV2 and TRBJ2-3, is as follows: EPEVTQTPSHQVTQMGQEVILRCVPISNHLYFYWYRQILGQKVEFLVSFYNNEISEKSEIFDDQFSVERPDGSNFTLKIRSTKLEDSAMYFCASNRGLFTDTQYFGPGTRLTVL.

V is TRBV7-3 and J is TRBJ2-6; tentative D call: TRBD2 (7 bases). Germline values: CDR1 SGHTA, CDR2 FQGTGA. This CDR3 comprises 16 residues. Trimming left V 5 bases short and J 1 base short, with 12 bases between. CDR3 residues: CASSAGAGSGANVLTF. Here the CDR3 DNA reads TGTGCCAGCAGCGCGGGGGCGGGTTCTGGGGCCAACGTCCTGACTTTC.

The V and J genes are TRBV3-1 (or the pseudogene TRBV3-2) and TRBJ2-5, with TRBD2 matching over 10 bases. This CDR3 is built from 14 residues. With V trimmed by 2 bases and J by 9 bases, 6 bases remained unmatched. The V gene's germline CDR1 is LGHDT and CDR2 YNNKEL (reference sequence). This chain's CDR3 is CASSQHLAGVAQYF. CDR3 DNA sequence: TGTGCCAGCAGCCAACATCTAGCGGGGGTGGCCCAGTACTTC.

The chain combines TRBV18 with TRBJ2-7; D may be TRBD1 (5 bases). Germline CDR1 reads KGHSH; CDR2 reads LQKENI. V lost 0 bases and J 3 bases, leaving 9 bases between the germline ends. The CDR3 is made up of 14 amino acids. This CDR3 is CASSPPTARYEQYF. The CDR3 nucleotides read TGTGCCAGCTCACCACCGACAGCGCGCTACGAGCAGTACTTC.

V is TRBV11-1 and J is TRBJ2-5; a weak D match, TRBD1 (5 bases). The germline V gene has CDR1 SGHAT and CDR2 FQDESV (reference sequence). V lost 7 bases and J lost 4, with 13 bases in between. The CDR3 contains 13 residues. The CDR3 bases are TGTGCCAGCACAGGGTTTGATCGAGAGACCCAGTACTTC. It translates to CASTGFDRETQYF.

The chain has TRBV27 and TRBJ2-6, with TRBD1 as a possible D gene (6 bases). Per the germline V gene, CDR1 is MNHEY and CDR2 is SMNVEV (reference sequence). This CDR3 has 15 amino acids. Deletions cut 2 bases from V and 2 bases from J, with 7 bases between. The CDR3 spells CASSLQGPGANVLTF. In DNA, the CDR3 is TGTGCCAGCAGTTTACAGGGGCCTGGGGCCAACGTCCTGACTTTC.

The chain employs TRBV7-9 and TRBJ1-1, with 10 bases aligning to TRBD1. Germline V lookup: CDR1 SEHNR, CDR2 FQNEAQ (reference sequence). This CDR3 has 15 amino acids. With 4 bases clipped from V and 3 bases from J, the junction kept 5 bases outside the gene matches. CDR3 DNA: TGTGCCAGCAGCTCCCCGGGACAGGGGTACACTGAAGCTTTCTTT. The encoded protein is CASSSPGQGYTEAFF.

This chain joins TRBV27 and TRBJ1-2; D is perhaps TRBD1 (5 bases). V lost 5 bases and J 7 bases, leaving 17 bases between the germline ends. Germline V lookup: CDR1 MNHEY, CDR2 SMNVEV (reference sequence). The CDR3 runs 14 residues. This chain's CDR3 is CASSTHGRGRGYTF. CDR3 sequence (DNA): TGTGCCAGCAGTACCCACGGGAGGGGACGTGGCTACACCTTC.

This clone was seen a few times. The chain carries TRBV5-1 and TRBJ2-7, with TRBD2 matching over 8 bases. V shed 10 bases and J 5 bases; nucleotides not matched to a gene: 11. The germline V gene encodes CDR1 SGHRS and CDR2 YFSETQ. This CDR3 contains 13 residues. The CDR3 loop reads CAPPCREGHEQYF. In DNA form, the CDR3 reads TGCGCCCCGCCCTGCCGGGAGGGCCACGAGCAGTACTTC. The entire variable domain, with the rest obtained from reference TRBV5-1 and TRBJ2-7, is as follows: KAGVTQTPRYLIKTRGQQVTLSCSPISGHRSVSWYQQTPGQGLQFLFEYFSETQRNKGNFPGRFSGRQFSNSRSEMNVSTLELGDSALYLCAPPCREGHEQYFGPGTRLTVT.

The rearrangement uses TRBV7-8 and TRBJ1-1, with 7 bases matching TRBD1. Germline values: CDR1 SGHVS, CDR2 FQNEAQ. V trimming: 4 bases; J trimming: 5 bases; junction bases outside the gene matches: 10. The CDR3 spans 15 residues. CDR3 region: CASSSRTGIWTEAFF. CDR3 bases: TGTGCCAGCAGCTCTCGGACAGGCATCTGGACTGAAGCTTTCTTT.

V is TRBV28 and J is TRBJ2-7, with D uncertain. V lost 4 bases and J lost 4, with 5 bases in between. Germline values: CDR1 MDHEN, CDR2 SYDVKM. The CDR3 is 11 residues long. The CDR3 sequence: CASSSRYEQYF. CDR3 DNA: TGTGCCAGCAGTTCCAGGTACGAGCAGTACTTC.

This clone was counted a single time. The V and J genes are TRBV6-2 or TRBV6-3 and TRBJ2-1, with D perhaps matching TRBD1 (6 bases). CDR3 length: 13 residues. The germline V and J ends were trimmed by 1 base and 8 bases, with 9 bases remaining between them. Germline assignment: CDR1 MNHEY and CDR2 SVGEGT. CDR3 loop: CASSYLQGDEQFF. As DNA, the CDR3 is TGTGCCAGCAGTTACTTACAGGGCGATGAGCAGTTCTTC.

This sequence joins TRBV29-1 and TRBJ2-7; the match to TRBD2 covers 9 bases. V was clipped by 3 bases and J by 2 bases; unmatched bases: 11. The CDR3 has 16 residues. CDR1 and CDR2 from the germline V gene are SQVTM and ANQGSEA. CDR3 protein: CSVDLGSTSGTYEQYF. The CDR3 DNA sequence: TGCAGCGTTGACCTTGGCTCGACTAGCGGAACCTACGAGCAGTACTTC.

V gene TRBV10-3 combines with J gene TRBJ1-6, with 8 positions matching TRBD1. V dropped 8 bases and J dropped 9; count of bases not matched to a gene: 15. Per germline, CDR1 ENHRY and CDR2 SYGVKD. The CDR3 length is 16 residues. DNA of the CDR3: TGTGCCATCTCCGAACTCCCGACAGGGGCGGGTTCACCCCTCCACTTT. Translating it yields CAISELPTGAGSPLHF.

CDR3 nucleotide sequence: TGTGCCAGCAGCTTAGCTCAGGGGGCCTACGAGCAGTACTTC. This encodes CASSLAQGAYEQYF. This rearrangement joins TRBV11-2 to TRBJ2-7; 7 positions agree with TRBD1. Trimming took 1 base from V and 2 from J; bases not matched to a gene: 2. The CDR3 runs to 14 residues. CDR1 SGHAT and CDR2 FQNNGV come from the germline V gene.

The gene calls are TRBV6-5 and TRBJ1-2; 9 bases agree with TRBD1. This CDR3 is 15 amino acids long. V dropped 0 bases and J dropped 8; count of bases not matched to a gene: 7. Germline CDR1 is MNHEY and CDR2 is SVGAGI. CDR3 nucleotide sequence: TGTGCCAGCAGTTACTCTCCGGGACAGGGCTACGGCTACACCTTC. It yields the protein CASSYSPGQGYGYTF.

The chain couples TRBV7-9 to TRBJ2-5; D is perhaps TRBD1 (6 bases). Germline V lookup: CDR1 SEHNR, CDR2 FQNEAQ (reference sequence). The CDR3 totals 13 residues. Trimming shortened V by 5 bases and J by 5 bases, and 12 bases separated the two germline ends. The CDR3 coding sequence is TGTGCCAGCAGCGAGGGGGTCGGGGAGACCCAGTACTTC. Translated: CASSEGVGETQYF.